A single sample is the source of the 16 T cell receptor beta chains below, sequenced in a study of blood T cell repertoires in COVID-19. The method was immunoSEQ multiplex PCR; TCRdb's version includes in-frame clones alone and lacks a portion of them. Here the sample spans 150,000 to 200,000 clones, about 90% being singletons. The specimen sequenced was peripheral blood. The receptors derive from a man in his forties or fifties with acute or convalescent COVID-19.

The V gene is TRBV5-1, the J gene TRBJ2-1; no definite D call. The germline CDR1 and CDR2 sequences are SGHRS and YFSETQ. The CDR3 loop spans 15 amino acids. V gave up 7 bases and J gave up 1 base, with 15 bases separating them. Written as DNA, the CDR3 is TGCGCCAGCTACCCGAGGCTTGCGTCCTACAATGAGCAGTTCTTC. It is translated as CASYPRLASYNEQFF.

The V call is TRBV11-3, the J call TRBJ2-5, with 10 positions matching TRBD1. The V gene end was trimmed by 6 bases and the J gene end by 5 bases; junction bases not matched to a gene: 6. Germline-derived CDR1 and CDR2 are SGHNT and YENEEA. The CDR3 extends over 14 amino acids. CDR3 amino acids: CASSSTGGRETQYF. The CDR3 DNA sequence: TGTGCCAGCAGTTCGACAGGGGGCAGGGAGACCCAGTACTTC.

This chain joins TRBV3-1 (or the pseudogene TRBV3-2) and TRBJ2-3; 9 bases line up with TRBD1. The V gene end was trimmed by 0 bases and the J gene end by 5 bases; junction bases not matched to a gene: 6. The germline gives CDR1 LGHDT, CDR2 YNNKEL (reference sequence). The length of the CDR3 is 16 residues. The CDR3 is CASSQDENRGRDTQYF. The CDR3 DNA follows: TGTGCCAGCAGCCAAGATGAGAACAGGGGGCGAGATACGCAGTATTTT.

The chain combines TRBV3-1 (or the pseudogene TRBV3-2) with TRBJ1-1; D ambiguous. Trimming took 3 bases from V and 8 from J, leaving 10 bases between them. This CDR3 has 12 amino acids. The germline CDR1 and CDR2 sequences are LGHDT and YNNKEL (reference sequence). The CDR3, as DNA: TGTGCCAGCAGCCAGGGAGAGTTGGAAGCTTTCTTT. Amino acid sequence: CASSQGELEAFF.

This rearrangement joins TRBV10-3 to TRBJ2-3, with TRBD2 as a possible D gene (5 bases). CDR3 size: 15 residues. V lost 2 bases to trimming and J lost 3 bases, with 12 bases between them. Germline lookup yields CDR1 ENHRY and CDR2 SYGVKD. This CDR3 is CAISEERARTDTQYF. The CDR3 DNA reads TGTGCCATCAGTGAGGAGAGGGCGCGGACAGATACGCAGTATTTT.

The chain uses TRBV7-8 and TRBJ1-2; D is perhaps TRBD1 (5 bases). Trimming left V 0 bases short and J 4 bases short, with 9 bases between. The germline V gene has CDR1 SGHVS and CDR2 FQNEAQ. This CDR3 is built from 14 residues. The CDR3 nucleotides are TGTGCCAGCAGCTTAGCGTCAGGGATCTATGGCTACACCTTC. Amino acids: CASSLASGIYGYTF.

The chain links TRBV2 to TRBJ2-7; possible D gene TRBD2, 5 bases. CDR3 size: 14 residues. Germline CDR1 and CDR2: SNHLY and FYNNEI. Trimming removed 1 base from V and 4 bases from J, with 11 bases in between. Here the CDR3 DNA reads TGTGCCAGCAGTGAAGTCGGGCGGGCTTACGAGCAGTACTTC. Protein product: CASSEVGRAYEQYF.

The chain links TRBV5-1 to TRBJ2-7, with TRBD1 matching 9 bases. J gave up 6 bases and V 4 bases, and 8 bases lay outside the gene matches. CDR1 is SGHRS, CDR2 YFSETQ, per germline. The CDR3 spans 14 residues. The DNA of the CDR3 is TGCGCCAGCAGCCTCGGGACAGGGTCTGTCGAGCAGTACTTC. This codes for CASSLGTGSVEQYF. The complete variable domain, with remaining parts taken from reference TRBV5-1 and TRBJ2-7, reads KAGVTQTPRYLIKTRGQQVTLSCSPISGHRSVSWYQQTPGQGLQFLFEYFSETQRNKGNFPGRFSGRQFSNSRSEMNVSTLELGDSALYLCASSLGTGSVEQYFGPGTRLTVT.

This chain links TRBV6-4 with TRBJ1-5; D gene uncertain. The CDR3 contains 14 residues. Trimming removed 5 bases at V and 2 bases at J, with 10 bases between. Germline loops: CDR1 MRHNA, CDR2 SNTAGT. CDR3 nucleotides: TGTGCCAGCAGTTCCGACTTTGGCAATCAGCCCCAGCATTTT. Its protein is CASSSDFGNQPQHF.

In DNA, the CDR3 is TGTGCCAGCAGCTTAGGTGGTGGCATGAACACTGAAGCTTTCTTT. Translated: CASSLGGGMNTEAFF. V and J are TRBV7-3 and TRBJ1-1, with no clear D. Trimming took off 2 bases at V and 0 bases at J, with 10 bases between the two ends. The CDR3 covers 15 residues. Germline-derived CDR1 and CDR2 are SGHTA and FQGTGA.

The chain uses TRBV7-2 and TRBJ2-5; 7 nucleotides align to TRBD2. Germline V lookup: CDR1 SGHTA, CDR2 FQGNSA. Unmatched junction bases numbered 5, after V lost 3 bases and J lost 1 base. This CDR3 has 15 residues. The CDR3 is CASSFAGVAQETQYF. CDR3 coding DNA: TGTGCCAGCAGCTTCGCGGGGGTGGCCCAAGAGACCCAGTACTTC. Combining the CDR3 with reference TRBV7-2 and TRBJ2-5 gives the whole variable domain GAGVSQSPSNKVTEKGKDVELRCDPISGHTALYWYRQSLGQGLEFLIYFQGNSAPDKSGLPSDRFSAERTGGSVSTLTIQRTQQEDSAVYLCASSFAGVAQETQYFGPGTRLLVL.

The sample holds one count of this clone. This sequence joins TRBV5-6 and TRBJ1-1; maybe TRBD1 (6 bases). Trimming removed 10 bases at V and 1 base at J, with 14 bases between. CDR1 SGHDT and CDR2 YYEEEE come from the germline V gene. The CDR3 totals 13 residues. Here the CDR3 DNA reads TGTGCCTTCCCGGGGGGCTGGAACACTGAAGCTTTCTTT. This sequence encodes CAFPGGWNTEAFF. Looking up the rest from reference TRBV5-6 and TRBJ1-1 gives the full variable domain: DAGVTQSPTHLIKTRGQQVTLRCSPKSGHDTVSWYQQALGQGPQFIFQYYEEEERQRGNFPDRFSGHQFPNYSSELNVNALLLGDSALYLCAFPGGWNTEAFFGQGTRLTVV.

The chain uses TRBV11-3 and TRBJ2-3; 10 nucleotides align to TRBD1. Losses at the gene ends were 5 bases for V and 9 bases for J; bases not matched to a gene: 14. Germline CDR1 SGHNT, CDR2 YENEEA. This CDR3 is built from 16 residues. CDR3 bases: TGTGCCAGCAGCCCGGGACAGGGGTTGCAGTTCGAGACGCAGTATTTT. Amino acids: CASSPGQGLQFETQYF.

The chain joins TRBV7-7 to TRBJ2-3; TRBD2 aligns across 9 bases. Germline V lookup: CDR1 SSHAT, CDR2 FNYEAQ (reference sequence). The length of the CDR3 is 17 residues. Trimming removed 1 base from V and 4 bases from J; junction bases left unmatched: 9. This CDR3 is CASSLGIAGEDADTQYF. The CDR3 region has the DNA TGTGCCAGCAGCTTAGGTATAGCGGGAGAGGACGCAGATACGCAGTATTTT.

This chain joins TRBV28 and TRBJ1-3; D is unclear. CDR3 length equals 14 residues. The germline V gene has CDR1 MDHEN and CDR2 SYDVKM. Trimming stripped 8 bases from V and 0 bases from J, with 11 bases between. The CDR3 spells CASVGQRSGNTIYF. CDR3 DNA sequence: TGTGCCAGCGTCGGCCAGCGCTCTGGAAACACCATATATTTT.

The rearrangement links TRBV24-1 to TRBJ1-1; TRBD1 matches 8 bases. The J segment lost 5 bases and the V segment lost 9 bases, leaving 7 bases of the junction unmatched. CDR1 and CDR2 (germline): KGHDR, SFDVKD. The CDR3 consists of 13 residues. Here the CDR3 reads CATRRDRYTEAFF. The CDR3 coding sequence is TGTGCCACCCGCCGGGACAGGTATACTGAAGCTTTCTTT.